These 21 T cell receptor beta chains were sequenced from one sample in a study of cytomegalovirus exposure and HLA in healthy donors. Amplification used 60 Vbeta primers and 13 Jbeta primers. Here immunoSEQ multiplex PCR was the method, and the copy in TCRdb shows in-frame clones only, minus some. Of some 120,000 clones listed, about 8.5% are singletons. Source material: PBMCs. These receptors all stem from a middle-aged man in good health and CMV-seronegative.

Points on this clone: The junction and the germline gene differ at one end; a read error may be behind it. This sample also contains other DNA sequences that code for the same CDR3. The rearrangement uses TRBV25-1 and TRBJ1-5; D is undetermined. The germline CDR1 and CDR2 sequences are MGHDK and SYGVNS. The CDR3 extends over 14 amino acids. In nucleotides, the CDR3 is TGTGCCAGCAGTGACTACGGGGAGGCTCAGCCGCAGCATTTT. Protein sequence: CASSDYGEAQPQHF.

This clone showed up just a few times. The CDR3 sequence is CASSTGGYYGYTF. CDR3 sequence (DNA): TGTGCCAGCAGTACAGGGGGTTACTATGGCTACACCTTC. This chain links TRBV6-5 with TRBJ1-2, with 8 bases matching TRBD1. CDR1 and CDR2 from the germline V gene are MNHEY and SVGAGI. The CDR3 has 13 residues. V lost 5 bases, J lost 3 bases, and 2 bases stayed unmatched.

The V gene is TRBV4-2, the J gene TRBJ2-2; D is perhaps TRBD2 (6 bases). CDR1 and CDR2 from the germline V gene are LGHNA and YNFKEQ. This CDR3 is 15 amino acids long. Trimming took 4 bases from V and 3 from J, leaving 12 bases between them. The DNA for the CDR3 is TGTGCCAGCAGCCGACGAGGCGGGGACACCGGGGAGCTGTTTTTT. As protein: CASSRRGGDTGELFF.

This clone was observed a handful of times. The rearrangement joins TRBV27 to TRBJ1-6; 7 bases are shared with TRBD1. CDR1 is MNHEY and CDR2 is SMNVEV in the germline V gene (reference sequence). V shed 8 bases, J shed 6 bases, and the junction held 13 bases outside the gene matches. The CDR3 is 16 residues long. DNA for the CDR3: TGTGCCAGCGCCAACCAACCCGGGACAGCTAATTCACCCCTCCACTTT. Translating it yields CASANQPGTANSPLHF.

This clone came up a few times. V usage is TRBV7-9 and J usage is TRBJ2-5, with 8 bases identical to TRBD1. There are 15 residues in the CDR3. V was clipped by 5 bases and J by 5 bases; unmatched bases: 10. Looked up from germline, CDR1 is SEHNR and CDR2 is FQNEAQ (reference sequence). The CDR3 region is CASSRPLTGDETQYF. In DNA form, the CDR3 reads TGTGCCAGCAGCCGCCCCCTGACAGGGGATGAGACCCAGTACTTC. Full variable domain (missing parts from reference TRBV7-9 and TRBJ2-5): DTGVSQNPRHKITKRGQNVTFRCDPISEHNRLYWYRQTLGQGPEFLTYFQNEAQLEKSRLLSDRFSAERPKGSFSTLEIQRTEQGDSAMYLCASSRPLTGDETQYFGPGTRLLVL.

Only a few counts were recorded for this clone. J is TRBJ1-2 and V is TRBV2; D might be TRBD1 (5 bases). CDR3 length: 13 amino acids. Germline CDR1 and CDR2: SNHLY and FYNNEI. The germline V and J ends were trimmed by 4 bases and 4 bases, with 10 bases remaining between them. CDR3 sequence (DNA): TGTGCCAGCAGTGTGGACACCTCCTATGGCTACACCTTC. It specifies CASSVDTSYGYTF.

The CDR3 loop is CASSPGHENTRAFF. The CDR3 nucleotides are TGTGCCAGCAGTCCGGGACACGAGAACACTCGGGCTTTCTTT. V usage is TRBV6-1 and J usage is TRBJ1-1; D possibly corresponds to TRBD1 (6 bases). The CDR3 is 14 amino acids. The V end was cut by 5 bases, the J end by 11 bases, with 21 bases between. The germline V gene encodes CDR1 MNHNS and CDR2 SASEGT.

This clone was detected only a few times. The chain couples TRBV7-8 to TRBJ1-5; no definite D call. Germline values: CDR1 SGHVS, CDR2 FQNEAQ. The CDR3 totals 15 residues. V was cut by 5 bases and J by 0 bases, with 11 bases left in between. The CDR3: CASSPLRISNQPQHF. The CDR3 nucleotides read TGTGCCAGCAGCCCCCTGAGGATTAGCAATCAGCCCCAGCATTTT.

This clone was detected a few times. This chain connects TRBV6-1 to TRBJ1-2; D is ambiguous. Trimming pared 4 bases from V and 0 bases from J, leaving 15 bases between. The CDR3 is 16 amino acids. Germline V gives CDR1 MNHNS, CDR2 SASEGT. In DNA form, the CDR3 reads TGTGCCAGCAGTGCCCCTTTGGGCACTTCTAACTATGGCTACACCTTC. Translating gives CASSAPLGTSNYGYTF.

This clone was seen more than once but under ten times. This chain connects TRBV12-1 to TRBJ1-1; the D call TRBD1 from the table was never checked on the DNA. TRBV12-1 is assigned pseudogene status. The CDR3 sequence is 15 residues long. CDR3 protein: CASSSPTGPNTEAFF. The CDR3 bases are TGTGCCAGCAGCTCCCCGACAGGTCCTAACACTGAAGCTTTCTTT.

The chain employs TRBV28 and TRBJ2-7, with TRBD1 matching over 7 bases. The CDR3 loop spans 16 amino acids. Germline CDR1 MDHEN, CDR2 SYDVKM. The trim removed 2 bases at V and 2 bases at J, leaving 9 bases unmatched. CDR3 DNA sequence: TGTGCCAGCAGTTTACTAGGGACAGTCATACCCTACGAGCAGTACTTC. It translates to CASSLLGTVIPYEQYF.

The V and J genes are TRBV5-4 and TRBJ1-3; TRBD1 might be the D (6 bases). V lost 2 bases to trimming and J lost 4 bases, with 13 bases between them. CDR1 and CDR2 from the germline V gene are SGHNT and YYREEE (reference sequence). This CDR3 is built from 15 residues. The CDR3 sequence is CASSFGQHSGNTIYF. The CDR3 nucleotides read TGTGCCAGCAGCTTTGGACAGCATAGCGGAAACACCATATATTTT.

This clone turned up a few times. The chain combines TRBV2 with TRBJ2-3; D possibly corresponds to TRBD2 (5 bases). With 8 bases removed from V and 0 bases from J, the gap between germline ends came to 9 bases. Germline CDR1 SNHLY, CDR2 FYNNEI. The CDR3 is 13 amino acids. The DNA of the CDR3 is TGTGCCAGCGTGCGCGGGAGCACAGATACGCAGTATTTT. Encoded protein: CASVRGSTDTQYF.

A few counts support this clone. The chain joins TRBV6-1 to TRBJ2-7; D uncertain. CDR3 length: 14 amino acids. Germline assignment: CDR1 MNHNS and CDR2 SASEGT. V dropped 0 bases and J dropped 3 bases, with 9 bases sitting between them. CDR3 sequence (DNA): TGTGCCAGCAGTGAAGCCAGAAGAGGCTACGAGCAGTACTTC. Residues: CASSEARRGYEQYF.

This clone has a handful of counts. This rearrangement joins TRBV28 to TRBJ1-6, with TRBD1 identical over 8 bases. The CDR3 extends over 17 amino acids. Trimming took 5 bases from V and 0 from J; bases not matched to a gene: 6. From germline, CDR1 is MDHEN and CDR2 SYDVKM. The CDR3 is CASSPTGDISYNSPLHF. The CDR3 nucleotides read TGTGCCAGCAGTCCGACAGGGGATATCTCCTATAATTCACCCCTCCACTTT.

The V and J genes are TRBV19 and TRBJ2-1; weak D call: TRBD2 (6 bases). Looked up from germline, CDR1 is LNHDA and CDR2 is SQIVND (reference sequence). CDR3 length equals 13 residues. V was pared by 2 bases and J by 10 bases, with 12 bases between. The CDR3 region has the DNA TGTGCCAGTAGTATAACGGGGGAAAGGGAGCAGTTCTTC. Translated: CASSITGEREQFF. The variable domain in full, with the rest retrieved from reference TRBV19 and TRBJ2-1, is DGGITQSPKYLFRKEGQNVTLSCEQNLNHDAMYWYRQDPGQGLRLIYYSQIVNDFQKGDIAEGYSVSREKKESFPLTVTSAQKNPTAFYLCASSITGEREQFFGPGTRLTVL.

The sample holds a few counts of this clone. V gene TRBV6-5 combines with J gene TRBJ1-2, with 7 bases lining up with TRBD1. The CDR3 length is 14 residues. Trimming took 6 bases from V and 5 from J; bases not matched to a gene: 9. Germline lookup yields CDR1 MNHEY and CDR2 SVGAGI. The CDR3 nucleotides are TGTGCCAGCAGAGGGACAGACAAAGGGTATGGCTACACCTTC. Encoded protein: CASRGTDKGYGYTF.

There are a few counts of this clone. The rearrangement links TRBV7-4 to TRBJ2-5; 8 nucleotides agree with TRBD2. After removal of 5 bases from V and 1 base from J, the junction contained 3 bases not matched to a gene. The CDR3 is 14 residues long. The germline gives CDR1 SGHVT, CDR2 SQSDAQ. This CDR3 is CASSIGLAQETQYF. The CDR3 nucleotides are TGTGCCAGCAGCATCGGACTAGCCCAAGAGACCCAGTACTTC.

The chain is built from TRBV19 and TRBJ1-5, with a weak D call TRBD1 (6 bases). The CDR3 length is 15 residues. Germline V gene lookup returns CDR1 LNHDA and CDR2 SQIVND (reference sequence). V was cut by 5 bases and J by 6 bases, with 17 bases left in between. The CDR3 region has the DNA TGTGCCAGTAGTGTGCGGCAGGGCAGGGGTCAGCCCCAGCATTTT. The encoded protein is CASSVRQGRGQPQHF.

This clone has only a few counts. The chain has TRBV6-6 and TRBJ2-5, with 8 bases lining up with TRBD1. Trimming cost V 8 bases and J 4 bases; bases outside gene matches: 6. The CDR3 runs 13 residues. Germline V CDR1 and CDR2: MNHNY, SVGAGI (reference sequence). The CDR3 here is CASAGQGGETQYF. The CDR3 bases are TGTGCCAGCGCCGGACAGGGAGGAGAGACCCAGTACTTC.

CDR3: CASTEGAYGYTF. CDR3 DNA: TGTGCCAGTACTGAGGGGGCCTATGGCTACACCTTC. V and J are TRBV19 and TRBJ1-2; 7 positions agree with TRBD1. Germline CDR1 is LNHDA and CDR2 is SQIVND (reference sequence). The length of the CDR3 is 12 residues. The V segment lost 7 bases and the J segment 4 bases; nucleotides outside the gene matches: 3.